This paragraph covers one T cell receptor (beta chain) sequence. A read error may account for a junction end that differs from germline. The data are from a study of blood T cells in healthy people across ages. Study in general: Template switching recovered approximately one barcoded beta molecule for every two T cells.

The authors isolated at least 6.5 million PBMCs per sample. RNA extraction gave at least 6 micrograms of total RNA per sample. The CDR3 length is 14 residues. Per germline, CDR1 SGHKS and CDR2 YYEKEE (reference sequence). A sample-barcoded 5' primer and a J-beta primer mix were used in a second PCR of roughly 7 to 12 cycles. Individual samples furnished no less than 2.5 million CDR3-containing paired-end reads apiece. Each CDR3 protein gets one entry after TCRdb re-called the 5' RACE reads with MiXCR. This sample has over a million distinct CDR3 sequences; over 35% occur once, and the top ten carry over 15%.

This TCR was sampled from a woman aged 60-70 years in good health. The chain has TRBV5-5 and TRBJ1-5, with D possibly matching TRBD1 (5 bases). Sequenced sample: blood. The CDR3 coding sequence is TGTGCCAGCAGCCCGGACACATACAATGAGCCCCAGCATTTT. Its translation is CASSPDTYNEPQHF.